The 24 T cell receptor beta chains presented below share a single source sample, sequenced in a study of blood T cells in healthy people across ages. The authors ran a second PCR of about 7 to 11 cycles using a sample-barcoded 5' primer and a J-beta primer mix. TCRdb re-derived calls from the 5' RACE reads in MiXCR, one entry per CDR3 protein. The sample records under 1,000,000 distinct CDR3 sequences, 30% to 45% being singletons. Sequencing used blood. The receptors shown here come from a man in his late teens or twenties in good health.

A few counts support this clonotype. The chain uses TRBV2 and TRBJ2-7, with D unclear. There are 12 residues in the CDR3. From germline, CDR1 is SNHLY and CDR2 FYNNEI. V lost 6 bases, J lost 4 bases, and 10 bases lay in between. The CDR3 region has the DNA TGTGCCAGCAGCCCAGACCCATACGAGCAGTACTTC. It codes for CASSPDPYEQYF.

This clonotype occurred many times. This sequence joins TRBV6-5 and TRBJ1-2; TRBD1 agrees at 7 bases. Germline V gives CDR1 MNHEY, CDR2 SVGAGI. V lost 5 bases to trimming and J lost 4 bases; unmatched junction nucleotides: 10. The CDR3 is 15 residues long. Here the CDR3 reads CASSRTGQISYGYTF. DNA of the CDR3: TGTGCCAGCAGTCGTACGGGACAGATTTCCTATGGCTACACCTTC.

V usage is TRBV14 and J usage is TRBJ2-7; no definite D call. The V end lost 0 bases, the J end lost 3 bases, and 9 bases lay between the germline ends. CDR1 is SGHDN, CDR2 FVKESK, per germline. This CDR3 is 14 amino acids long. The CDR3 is CASSQDLLNYEQYF. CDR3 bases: TGTGCCAGCAGCCAAGATCTACTGAACTACGAGCAGTACTTC.

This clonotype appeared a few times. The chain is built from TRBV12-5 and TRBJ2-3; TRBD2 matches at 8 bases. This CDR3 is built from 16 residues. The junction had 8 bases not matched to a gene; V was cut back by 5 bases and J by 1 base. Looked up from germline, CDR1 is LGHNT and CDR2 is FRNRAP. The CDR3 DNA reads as TGTGCTAGTGGTCCCCCGGGGGGGCATGGCACAGATACGCAGTATTTT. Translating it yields CASGPPGGHGTDTQYF.

Written as DNA, the CDR3 is TGCGCCAGCAGCCCCGGGACAGGGGGGCCCAGGGGCGATACGCAGTATTTT. Amino acid sequence: CASSPGTGGPRGDTQYF. The genes are TRBV5-1 and TRBJ2-3; 11 bases match TRBD1. The CDR3 consists of 17 residues. CDR1 is SGHRS, CDR2 YFSETQ, per germline. With V trimmed by 4 bases and J by 6 bases, 13 bases remained unmatched.

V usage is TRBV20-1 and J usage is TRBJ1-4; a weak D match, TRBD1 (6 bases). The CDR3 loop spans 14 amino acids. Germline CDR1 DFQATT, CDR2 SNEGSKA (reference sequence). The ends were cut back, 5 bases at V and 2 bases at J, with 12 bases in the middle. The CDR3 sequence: CSAVTGRTNEKLFF. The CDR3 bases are TGCAGTGCTGTAACAGGGAGGACTAATGAAAAACTGTTTTTT.

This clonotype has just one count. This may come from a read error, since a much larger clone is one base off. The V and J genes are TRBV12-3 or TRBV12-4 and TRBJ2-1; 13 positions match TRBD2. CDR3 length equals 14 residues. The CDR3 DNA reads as TGTGCCAGCAGCATTGGGACTAGCGGGAATGAGCGGTTCTTC. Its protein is CASSIGTSGNERFF.

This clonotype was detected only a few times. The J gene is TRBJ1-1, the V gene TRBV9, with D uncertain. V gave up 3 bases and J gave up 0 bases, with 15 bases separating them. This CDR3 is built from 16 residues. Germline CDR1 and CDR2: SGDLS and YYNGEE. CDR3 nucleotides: TGTGCCAGCAGCGCCAAGCCCGGTACTTTGAACACTGAAGCTTTCTTT. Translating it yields CASSAKPGTLNTEAFF.

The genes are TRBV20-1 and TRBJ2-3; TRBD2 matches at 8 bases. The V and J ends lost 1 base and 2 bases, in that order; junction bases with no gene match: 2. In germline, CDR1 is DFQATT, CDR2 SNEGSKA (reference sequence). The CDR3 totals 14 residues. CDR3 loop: CSARALADTDTQYF. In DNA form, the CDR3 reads TGCAGTGCTAGAGCACTAGCGGACACAGATACGCAGTATTTT.

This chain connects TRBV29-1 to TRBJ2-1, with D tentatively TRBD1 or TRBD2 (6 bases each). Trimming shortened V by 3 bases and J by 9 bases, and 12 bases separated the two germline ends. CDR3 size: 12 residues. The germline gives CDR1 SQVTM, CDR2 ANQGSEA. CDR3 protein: CSVDWGAGEQFF. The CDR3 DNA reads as TGCAGCGTTGACTGGGGGGCGGGTGAGCAGTTCTTC.

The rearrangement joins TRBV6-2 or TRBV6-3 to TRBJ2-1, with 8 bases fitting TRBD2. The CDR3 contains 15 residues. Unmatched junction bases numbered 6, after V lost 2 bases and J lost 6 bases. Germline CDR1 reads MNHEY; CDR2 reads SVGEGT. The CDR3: CASSYGAGVSNEQFF. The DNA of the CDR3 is TGTGCCAGCAGTTACGGAGCGGGAGTAAGCAATGAGCAGTTCTTC.

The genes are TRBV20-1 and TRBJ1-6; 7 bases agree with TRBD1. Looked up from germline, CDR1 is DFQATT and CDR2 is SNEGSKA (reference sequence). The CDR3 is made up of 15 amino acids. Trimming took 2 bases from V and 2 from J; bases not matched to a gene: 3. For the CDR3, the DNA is TGCAGTGCTAGAAGACAGGGACCCTATAATTCACCCCTCCACTTT. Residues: CSARRQGPYNSPLHF.

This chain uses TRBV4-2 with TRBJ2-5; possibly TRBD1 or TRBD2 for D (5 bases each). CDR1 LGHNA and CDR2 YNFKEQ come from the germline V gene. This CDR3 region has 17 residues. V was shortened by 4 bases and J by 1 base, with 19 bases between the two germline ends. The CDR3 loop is CASSPLLRGEVQETQYF. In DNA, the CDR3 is TGTGCCAGCAGCCCCTTACTGAGGGGAGAAGTCCAAGAGACCCAGTACTTC.

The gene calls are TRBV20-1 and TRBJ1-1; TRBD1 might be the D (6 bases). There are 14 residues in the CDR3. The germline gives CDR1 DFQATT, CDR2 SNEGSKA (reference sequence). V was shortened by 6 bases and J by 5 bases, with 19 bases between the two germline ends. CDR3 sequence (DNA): TGCAGTGCGACCGCCCAAGAGGGGGGAACTGAAGCTTTCTTT. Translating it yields CSATAQEGGTEAFF.

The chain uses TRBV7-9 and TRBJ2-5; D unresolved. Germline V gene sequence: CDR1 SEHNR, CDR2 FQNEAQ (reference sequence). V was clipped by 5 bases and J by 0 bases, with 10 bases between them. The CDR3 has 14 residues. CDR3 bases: TGTGCCAGCAGCCATGACCTATACCAAGAGACCCAGTACTTC. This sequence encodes CASSHDLYQETQYF.

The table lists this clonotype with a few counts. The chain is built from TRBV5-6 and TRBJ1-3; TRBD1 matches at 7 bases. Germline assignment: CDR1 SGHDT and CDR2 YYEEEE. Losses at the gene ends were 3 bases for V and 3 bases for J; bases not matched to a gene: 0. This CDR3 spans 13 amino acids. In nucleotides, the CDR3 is TGTGCCAGCAGCTGGGACAGTGGAAACACCATATATTTT. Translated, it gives CASSWDSGNTIYF.

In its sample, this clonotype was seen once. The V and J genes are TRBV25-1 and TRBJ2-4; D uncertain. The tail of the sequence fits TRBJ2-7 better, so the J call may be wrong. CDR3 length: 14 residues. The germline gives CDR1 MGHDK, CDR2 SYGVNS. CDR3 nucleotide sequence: TGTGCCAGCAGTCTGACTGTGGGTTCCCACGAGCAGTACTTC. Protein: CASSLTVGSHEQYF.

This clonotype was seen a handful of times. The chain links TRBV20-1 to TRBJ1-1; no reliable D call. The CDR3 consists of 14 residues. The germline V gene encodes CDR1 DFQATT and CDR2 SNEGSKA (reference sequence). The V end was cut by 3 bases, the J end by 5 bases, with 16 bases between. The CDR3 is CSASAPYPRTEAFF. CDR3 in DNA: TGCAGTGCTAGCGCCCCTTATCCCCGGACTGAAGCTTTCTTT.

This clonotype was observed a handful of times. CDR3 sequence (DNA): TGTGCCAGCAGCCAAGGGAGGGTTCGGGGAGTTCAGTTCTTC. It translates to CASSQGRVRGVQFF. This chain connects TRBV3-1 to TRBJ2-1, with D maybe TRBD2 (6 bases). V was clipped by 1 base and J by 13 bases, with 17 bases between them. The germline CDR1 and CDR2 sequences are LGHDT and YNNKEL (reference sequence). This CDR3 has 14 residues.

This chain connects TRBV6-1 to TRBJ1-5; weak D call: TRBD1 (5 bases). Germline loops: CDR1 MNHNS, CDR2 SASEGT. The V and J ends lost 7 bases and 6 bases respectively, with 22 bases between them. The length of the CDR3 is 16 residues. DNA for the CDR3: TGTGCCAGCACCCAAACCGTCGGGGCCCGGGGTCAGCCCCAGCATTTT. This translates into CASTQTVGARGQPQHF.

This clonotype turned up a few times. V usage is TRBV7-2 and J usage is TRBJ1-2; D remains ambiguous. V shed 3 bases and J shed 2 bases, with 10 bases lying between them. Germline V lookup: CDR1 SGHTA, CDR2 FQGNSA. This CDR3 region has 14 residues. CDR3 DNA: TGTGCCAGCAGCTTCGGGGTCAGCAACTATGGCTACACCTTC. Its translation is CASSFGVSNYGYTF.

The CDR3 DNA is TGTGCCAGCACCCTCGGAGAGGGGGACACCGGGGAGCTGTTTTTT. This gives the protein CASTLGEGDTGELFF. The chain has TRBV12-3 or TRBV12-4 and TRBJ2-2, with D perhaps TRBD1 (6 bases). The CDR3 sequence is 15 residues long. Trimming took off 7 bases at V and 3 bases at J, with 15 bases between the two ends.

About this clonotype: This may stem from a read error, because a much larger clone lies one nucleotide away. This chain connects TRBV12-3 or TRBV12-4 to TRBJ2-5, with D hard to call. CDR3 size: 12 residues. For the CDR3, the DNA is TGTGCCGGCAGTACGATTGGAGTGACCCAGTACTTC. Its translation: CAGSTIGVTQYF.

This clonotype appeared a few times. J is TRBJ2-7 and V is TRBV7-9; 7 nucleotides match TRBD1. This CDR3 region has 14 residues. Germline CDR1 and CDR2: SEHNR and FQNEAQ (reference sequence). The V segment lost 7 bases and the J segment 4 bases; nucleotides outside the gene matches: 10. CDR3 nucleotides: TGTGCCAGCATCCGCGACAGGGAGCGTTACGAGCAGTACTTC. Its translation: CASIRDRERYEQYF.